This T cell receptor (beta chain) was recovered during a study of human T cells and chemical hapten exposure. This CDR3 region has 12 residues. Per the germline V gene, CDR1 is SEHNR and CDR2 is FQNEAQ (reference sequence). V gave up 4 bases and J gave up 8 bases, with 9 bases separating them. TCRdb reanalysed the RACE reads using MiXCR and keeps one entry per CDR3 protein. Of some 380,000 distinct CDR3 sequences detected, roughly 5% appear once; the ten largest clones hold approximately 2.5%. Time point defined: patch test 1, 2 weeks after DPC sensitization. Indicated treatment: therapeutic diphenylcyclopropenone sensitization with weekly scalp DPC.

The specimen was whole blood, collected in connection with sensitization to the hapten diphenylcyclopropenone (DPC). This chain uses TRBV7-9 with TRBJ1-3, with D hard to call. The TCR comes from a woman aged 50 to 60 with alopecia areata. Some clones in this sample may be carry-over from other donors' samples. Here the CDR3 reads CASSSVTDTIYF. The CDR3 bases are TGTGCCAGCAGCTCGGTAACCGACACCATATATTTT.